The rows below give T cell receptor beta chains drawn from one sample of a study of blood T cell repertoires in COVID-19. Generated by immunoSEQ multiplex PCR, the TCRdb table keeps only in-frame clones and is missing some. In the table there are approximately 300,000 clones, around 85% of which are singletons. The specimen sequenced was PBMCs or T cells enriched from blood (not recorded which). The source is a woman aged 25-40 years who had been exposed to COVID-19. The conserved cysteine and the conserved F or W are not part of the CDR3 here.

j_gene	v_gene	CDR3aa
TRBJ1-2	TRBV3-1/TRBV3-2	ASSQGAAPIYGYT
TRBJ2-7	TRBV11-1	ASSFFGSREQY
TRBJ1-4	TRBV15	ATSTAPGSEKLF
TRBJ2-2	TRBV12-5	ASGLGLAETGELF
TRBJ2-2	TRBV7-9	ASSFQGTGELF
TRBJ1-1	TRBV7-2	ASSLTAGVTEAF
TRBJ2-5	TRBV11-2	ASSLWAYQETQY
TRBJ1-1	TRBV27	ASSDQTGTGALGAF
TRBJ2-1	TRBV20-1	SHTTYNEQF
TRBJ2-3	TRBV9	ASSPSGRPDTQY
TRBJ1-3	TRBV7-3	ASSRAGPPSGNTIY
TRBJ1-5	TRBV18	ASSSETVSNQPQH
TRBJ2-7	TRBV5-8	ASSHIFYSGVSYEQY
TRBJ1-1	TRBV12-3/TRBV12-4	ASSLGANTEAF
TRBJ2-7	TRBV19	ASSPGQGSSYEQY
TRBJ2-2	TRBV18	ASSSGTGDAGELF
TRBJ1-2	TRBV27	ASSLSTGGTMSYT
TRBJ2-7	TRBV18	ASSAAGGVYEQY
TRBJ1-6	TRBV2	ASSSGISPLH
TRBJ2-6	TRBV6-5	ATGTGASGANVLT
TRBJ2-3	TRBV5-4	ASSWGLRTDTQY
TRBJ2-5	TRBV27	ASSPRNQETQY
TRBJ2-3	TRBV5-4	ASSPRQGNTDTQY
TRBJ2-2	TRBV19	ASRSQGLTGELF
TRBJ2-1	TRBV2	ASSPYSGDEQF
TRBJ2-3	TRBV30	ARRQGQSNTQY
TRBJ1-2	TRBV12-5	ASGPSGGSGYT
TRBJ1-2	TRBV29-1	SGGQDYGYT
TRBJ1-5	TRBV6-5	ASSYSTGGSGQPQH
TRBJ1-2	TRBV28	ASSSSTGIYGYT
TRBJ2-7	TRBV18	ASSRGSGTGRPYEQY
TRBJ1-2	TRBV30	AWTGSGGYT
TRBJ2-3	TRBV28	ASTGGIPYSSTDTQY
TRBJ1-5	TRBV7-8	ASSLFGDQPQH
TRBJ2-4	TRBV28	ASSFGTGGVAKNIQY